The 12 T cell receptor beta chains below come from one sample, sequenced in a study of T cell changes during pregnancy in multiple sclerosis. Sequencing was performed with immunoSEQ multiplex PCR; in TCRdb, only in-frame clones are kept and a portion is missing. The sample holds some 97,000 clones, approximately 90% seen once. The input for sequencing was peripheral blood, taken in the second trimester of pregnancy. The source of these receptors is a female donor with multiple sclerosis, enrolled in a pregnancy study.

The chain joins TRBV7-9 to TRBJ1-4; 8 bases match TRBD1. Germline V gives CDR1 SEHNR, CDR2 FQNEAQ (reference sequence). The CDR3 covers 12 residues. Trimming removed 5 bases from V and 13 bases from J; junction bases left unmatched: 6. The CDR3 sequence is CASSVGQGGLFF. The DNA for the CDR3 is TGTGCCAGCAGCGTAGGACAGGGAGGACTGTTTTTT.

V usage is TRBV5-1 and J usage is TRBJ2-1, with 11 positions matching TRBD1. Trimming cost V 3 bases and J 0 bases; bases outside gene matches: 11. This CDR3 is 19 amino acids long. Germline V gene sequence: CDR1 SGHRS, CDR2 YFSETQ. The CDR3 reads CASSSVGQGASVSYNEQFF. DNA of the CDR3: TGCGCCAGCAGCTCGGTAGGACAGGGGGCGTCGGTCTCCTACAATGAGCAGTTCTTC.

The chain joins TRBV19 to TRBJ1-3; D not resolved. Germline lookup yields CDR1 LNHDA and CDR2 SQIVND (reference sequence). V lost 7 bases, J lost 2 bases, and 12 bases lay in between. The CDR3 is 14 amino acids. The CDR3 is CASKNPGTGNTIYF. CDR3 DNA sequence: TGTGCCAGTAAGAATCCGGGTACTGGAAACACCATATATTTT.

The V call is TRBV5-1, the J call TRBJ1-6; D is unresolved. V was cut by 4 bases and J by 7 bases, with 12 bases left in between. The CDR3 extends over 14 amino acids. Germline assignment: CDR1 SGHRS and CDR2 YFSETQ. This CDR3 is CASSPAGGNSPLHF. CDR3 sequence (DNA): TGCGCCAGCAGCCCGGCGGGAGGAAATTCACCCCTCCACTTT. Together with reference TRBV5-1 and TRBJ1-6, the CDR3 gives the full variable domain: KAGVTQTPRYLIKTRGQQVTLSCSPISGHRSVSWYQQTPGQGLQFLFEYFSETQRNKGNFPGRFSGRQFSNSRSEMNVSTLELGDSALYLCASSPAGGNSPLHFGNGTRLTVT.

The chain employs TRBV6-5 and TRBJ2-1; tentatively, D is TRBD1 (5 bases). In germline, CDR1 is MNHEY, CDR2 SVGAGI. V gave up 6 bases and J gave up 8 bases, with 14 bases separating them. This CDR3 has 13 residues. CDR3 region: CASSSLRVHEQFF. Here the CDR3 DNA reads TGTGCCAGCAGCTCTCTCAGGGTACATGAGCAGTTCTTC.

The V gene is TRBV5-1, the J gene TRBJ2-2, with 9 bases that match TRBD1. The V segment lost 2 bases and the J segment 6 bases; nucleotides outside the gene matches: 5. Germline V lookup: CDR1 SGHRS, CDR2 YFSETQ. The CDR3 is 15 residues long. In DNA form, the CDR3 reads TGCGCCAGCAGCTTTACCGGGACAGGGTCCGGGGAGCTGTTTTTT. The encoded protein is CASSFTGTGSGELFF.

V and J are TRBV21-1 and TRBJ1-1. TRBV21-1 is a pseudogene locus. This CDR3 has 17 amino acids. The CDR3 spells CASSKGEAAVGNTEAFF. CDR3 in DNA: TGTGCCAGCAGCAAAGGGGAGGCGGCAGTCGGGAACACTGAAGCTTTCTTT.

The chain uses TRBV27 and TRBJ2-7; 7 bases fit TRBD1. The V segment lost 6 bases and the J segment 0 bases; nucleotides outside the gene matches: 11. This CDR3 has 16 residues. Looked up from germline, CDR1 is MNHEY and CDR2 is SMNVEV (reference sequence). The CDR3, as DNA: TGTGCCAGCAGGGTCCATAGCGACAGGGTCTCCTACGAGCAGTACTTC. Translated, it gives CASRVHSDRVSYEQYF.

The rearrangement uses TRBV6-6 and TRBJ2-1, with 9 bases lining up with TRBD1. The CDR3 consists of 14 residues. V shed 5 bases and J 6 bases; nucleotides not matched to a gene: 5. From germline, CDR1 is MNHNY and CDR2 SVGAGI (reference sequence). Here the CDR3 reads CASSPDRGANEQFF. The CDR3 DNA is TGTGCCAGCAGTCCGGACAGGGGAGCCAATGAGCAGTTCTTC.

The genes are TRBV28 and TRBJ2-5; 9 bases line up with TRBD2. The CDR3 runs 13 residues. The V gene end was trimmed by 8 bases and the J gene end by 4 bases; junction bases not matched to a gene: 5. The germline V gene has CDR1 MDHEN and CDR2 SYDVKM. The CDR3 sequence is CASGAGGGETQYF. The CDR3 coding sequence is TGTGCCAGCGGTGCGGGAGGGGGAGAGACCCAGTACTTC.

This rearrangement joins TRBV29-1 to TRBJ1-2; D possibly corresponds to TRBD1 (6 bases). This CDR3 region has 15 residues. The V end lost 3 bases, the J end lost 6 bases, and 20 bases lay between the germline ends. The V gene's germline CDR1 is SQVTM and CDR2 ANQGSEA. CDR3 loop: CSVDVQGGESHGYTF. The CDR3 DNA follows: TGCAGCGTTGATGTACAGGGCGGCGAAAGTCATGGCTACACCTTC.

The chain has TRBV30 and TRBJ1-5, with 7 bases identical to TRBD1. The V and J ends lost 1 base and 6 bases, in that order; junction bases with no gene match: 12. Per germline, CDR1 GTSNPN and CDR2 SVGIG (reference sequence). The CDR3 totals 16 residues. CDR3 sequence reads: CAWSGGEGQVGQPQHF. CDR3 nucleotides: TGTGCCTGGAGTGGGGGTGAAGGACAGGTTGGTCAGCCCCAGCATTTT. Complete variable domain (other parts from reference TRBV30 and TRBJ1-5): SQTIHQWPATLVQPVGSPLSLECTVEGTSNPNLYWYRQAAGRGLQLLFYSVGIGQISSEVPQNLSASRPQDRQFILSSKKLLLSDSGFYLCAWSGGEGQVGQPQHFGDGTRLSIL.